Below, 8 T cell receptor beta chains from the same sample are listed, as sequenced in a study of cytomegalovirus exposure and HLA in healthy donors. This table comes from immunoSEQ multiplex PCR, and its TCRdb copy is limited to in-frame clones, with some not included. The repertoire holds 130,000 to 150,000 clones, with 85% to 90% as singletons. The sequencing input was PBMCs. These receptors originate from a woman in her thirties in good health and CMV-seropositive.

This clone was seen a handful of times. The rearrangement uses TRBV4-2 and TRBJ2-7, with a weak D call TRBD2 (5 bases). The CDR3 is made up of 15 amino acids. Trimming removed 0 bases from V and 5 bases from J, with 14 bases in between. The germline gives CDR1 LGHNA, CDR2 YNFKEQ. CDR3 DNA: TGTGCCAGCAGCCAAGATGGCCCCGGGATCGACGAGCAGTACTTC. Translated, it gives CASSQDGPGIDEQYF.

This clone was seen once. CDR3 sequence: CASSEVGGALQYF. CDR3 in DNA: TGTGCCAGCAGTGAAGTGGGGGGGGCCCTCCAGTACTTC. This chain links TRBV2 with TRBJ2-7; a possible D gene is TRBD2 (7 bases). Trimming pared 1 base from V and 10 bases from J, leaving 14 bases between. The CDR3 spans 13 residues. Germline values: CDR1 SNHLY, CDR2 FYNNEI.

The CDR3 loop reads CASSIDRGSVNEQFF. CDR3 coding DNA: TGTGCCAGTAGTATAGATCGCGGGAGCGTCAATGAGCAGTTCTTC. The chain employs TRBV19 and TRBJ2-1; 7 positions match TRBD2. This CDR3 region has 15 residues. Losses at the gene ends were 0 bases for V and 6 bases for J; bases not matched to a gene: 5. Per the germline V gene, CDR1 is LNHDA and CDR2 is SQIVND (reference sequence).

The chain combines TRBV5-6 with TRBJ2-3; D may be TRBD2 (5 bases). Between the trimmed V and J ends, which lost 5 bases and 11 bases, there was a span of 12 bases. CDR3 length: 11 residues. Germline loops: CDR1 SGHDT, CDR2 YYEEEE. This CDR3 reads CASSEVGRQYF. Written as DNA, the CDR3 is TGTGCCAGCAGTGAAGTGGGGAGGCAGTATTTT.

The J gene is TRBJ2-5, the V gene TRBV28, with a possible D match to TRBD1 (6 bases). Per germline, CDR1 MDHEN and CDR2 SYDVKM. CDR3 size: 17 residues. The V end was cut by 5 bases, the J end by 5 bases, with 24 bases between. The CDR3 region is CASSKGAGVLLRETQYF. In DNA form, the CDR3 reads TGTGCCAGCAGTAAAGGGGCAGGGGTACTGCTAAGGGAGACCCAGTACTTC.

V is TRBV5-4 and J is TRBJ1-5; TRBD1 matches at 7 bases. Germline V gene sequence: CDR1 SGHNT, CDR2 YYREEE (reference sequence). V gave up 2 bases and J gave up 7 bases; unmatched junction bases: 6. There are 14 residues in the CDR3. CDR3 in amino acids: CASSLGGPQQPQHF. In DNA form, the CDR3 reads TGTGCCAGCAGCTTAGGGGGCCCCCAACAGCCCCAGCATTTT.

The chain recombines TRBV19 with TRBJ2-7, with 9 bases matching TRBD2. The CDR3 has 15 residues. V was pared by 6 bases and J by 0 bases, with 6 bases of the junction left unmatched. The germline gives CDR1 LNHDA, CDR2 SQIVND (reference sequence). The CDR3 loop is CASSWSSGASYEQYF. CDR3 bases: TGTGCCAGTAGCTGGTCTAGCGGGGCCTCCTACGAGCAGTACTTC.

V gene TRBV19 combines with J gene TRBJ2-5; TRBD2 matches at 10 bases. V dropped 3 bases and J dropped 5; count of bases not matched to a gene: 12. Germline CDR1 reads LNHDA; CDR2 reads SQIVND (reference sequence). This CDR3 region has 17 residues. Written as DNA, the CDR3 is TGTGCCAGTAGTATTAGACCGGGACTAGCGCAAGGGGAGACCCAGTACTTC. Translation gives CASSIRPGLAQGETQYF.